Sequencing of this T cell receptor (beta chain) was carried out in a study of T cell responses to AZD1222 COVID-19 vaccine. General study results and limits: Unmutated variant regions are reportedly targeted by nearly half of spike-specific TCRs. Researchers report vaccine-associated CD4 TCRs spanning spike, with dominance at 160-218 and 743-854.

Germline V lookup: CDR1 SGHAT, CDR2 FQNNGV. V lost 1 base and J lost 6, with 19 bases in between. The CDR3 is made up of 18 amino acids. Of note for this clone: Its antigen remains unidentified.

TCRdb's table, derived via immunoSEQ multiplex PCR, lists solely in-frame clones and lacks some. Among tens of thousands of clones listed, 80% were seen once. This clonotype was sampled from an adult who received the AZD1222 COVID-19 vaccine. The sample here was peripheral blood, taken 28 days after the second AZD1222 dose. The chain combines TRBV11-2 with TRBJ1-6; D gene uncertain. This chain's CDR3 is CASSLGPPSRPINSPLHF. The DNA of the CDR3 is TGTGCCAGCAGCTTAGGTCCCCCCAGCAGGCCGATTAATTCACCCCTCCACTTT.